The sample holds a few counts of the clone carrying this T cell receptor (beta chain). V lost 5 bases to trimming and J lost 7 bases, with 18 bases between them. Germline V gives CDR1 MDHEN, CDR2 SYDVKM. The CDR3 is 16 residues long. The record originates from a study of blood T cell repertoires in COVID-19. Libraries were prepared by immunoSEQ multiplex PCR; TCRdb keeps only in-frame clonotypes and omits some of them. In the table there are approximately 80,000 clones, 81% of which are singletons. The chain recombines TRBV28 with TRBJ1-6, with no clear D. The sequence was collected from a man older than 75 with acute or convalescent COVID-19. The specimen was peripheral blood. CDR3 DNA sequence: TGTGCCAGCAGTCTACCCCCGCTGGGAGGGAATTCACCCCTCCACTTT. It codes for CASSLPPLGGNSPLHF.